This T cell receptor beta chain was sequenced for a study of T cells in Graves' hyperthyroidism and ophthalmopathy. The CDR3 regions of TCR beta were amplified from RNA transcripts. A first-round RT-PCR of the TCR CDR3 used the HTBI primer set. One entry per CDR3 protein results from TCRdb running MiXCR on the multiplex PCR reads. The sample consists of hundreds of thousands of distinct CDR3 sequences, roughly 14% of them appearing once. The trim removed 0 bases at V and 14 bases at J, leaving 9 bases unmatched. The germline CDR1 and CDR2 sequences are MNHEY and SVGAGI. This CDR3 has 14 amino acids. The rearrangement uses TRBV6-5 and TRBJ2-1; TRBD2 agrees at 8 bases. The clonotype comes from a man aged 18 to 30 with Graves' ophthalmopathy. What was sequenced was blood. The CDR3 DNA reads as TGTGCCAGCAGTTACTCTGATAGCGGGATCCCCAAGTTCTTC. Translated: CASSYSDSGIPKFF.